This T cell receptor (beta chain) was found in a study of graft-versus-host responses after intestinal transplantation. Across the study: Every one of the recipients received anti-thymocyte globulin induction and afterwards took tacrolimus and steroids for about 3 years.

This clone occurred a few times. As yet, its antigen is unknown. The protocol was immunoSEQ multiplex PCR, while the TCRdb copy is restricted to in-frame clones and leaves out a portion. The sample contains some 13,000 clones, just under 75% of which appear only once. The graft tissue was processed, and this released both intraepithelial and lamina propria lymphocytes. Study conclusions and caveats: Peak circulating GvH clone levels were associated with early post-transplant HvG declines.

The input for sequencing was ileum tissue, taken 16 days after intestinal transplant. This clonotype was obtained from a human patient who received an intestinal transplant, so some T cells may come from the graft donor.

In DNA, the CDR3 is TGCGCCAGCAGCTCGGGACAGGGGGAGGAATTGCAGTACTTC. This codes for CASSSGQGEELQYF. This sequence joins TRBV5-1 and TRBJ2-7; TRBD1 agrees at 11 bases. The junction had 8 bases not matched to a gene; V was cut back by 3 bases and J by 9 bases. Germline CDR1 is SGHRS and CDR2 is YFSETQ. The CDR3 has 14 amino acids.